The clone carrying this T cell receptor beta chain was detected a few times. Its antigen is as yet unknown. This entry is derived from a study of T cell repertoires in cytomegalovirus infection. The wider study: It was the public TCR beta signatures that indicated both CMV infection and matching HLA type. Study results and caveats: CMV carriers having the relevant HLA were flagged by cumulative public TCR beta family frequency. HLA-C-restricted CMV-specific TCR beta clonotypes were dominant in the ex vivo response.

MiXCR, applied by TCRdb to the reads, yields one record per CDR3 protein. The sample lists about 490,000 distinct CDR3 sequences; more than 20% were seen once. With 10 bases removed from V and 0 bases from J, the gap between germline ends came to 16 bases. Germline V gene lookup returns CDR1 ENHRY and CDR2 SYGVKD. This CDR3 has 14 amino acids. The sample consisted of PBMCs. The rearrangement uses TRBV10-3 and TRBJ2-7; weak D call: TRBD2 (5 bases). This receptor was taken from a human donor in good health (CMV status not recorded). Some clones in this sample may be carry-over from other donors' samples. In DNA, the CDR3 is TGTGCCACCTTGCAGGCGGGCCTCTCCTACGAGCAGTACTTC. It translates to CATLQAGLSYEQYF.